The rows below give T cell receptor beta chains drawn from one sample of a study of blood T cells in healthy people across ages. MiXCR, run by TCRdb on the 5' RACE reads, gives a single entry per CDR3 protein. The repertoire has hundreds of thousands of distinct CDR3 sequences, around 54% of them found once; the top ten carry roughly 34%. Material for sequencing was blood. The source of these receptors is a man between 60 and 75 years old in good health. CDR3s include the opening cysteine and the closing phenylalanine or tryptophan. A D gene is named only where the DNA matches it firmly. Only some rows state a clone size, as once, few, many or a class for expanded clones.

clone size	V gene	J gene	D gene	CDR3 DNA	CDR3 protein
few	TRBV20-1	TRBJ2-2	TRBD1	TGCAGTGCTCCCCGGGACAGCGCGAACACCGGGGAGCTGTTTTTT	CSAPRDSANTGELFF
NA	TRBV6-6	TRBJ2-2	NA	TGTGCCAGCAGTTCCAGGGGGGAGCTGTTTTTT	CASSSRGELFF
few	TRBV19	TRBJ2-7	TRBD1	TGTGCCAGTAGTATAGATGGGGACAGGGCCCCCTACGAGCAGTACTTC	CASSIDGDRAPYEQYF
few	TRBV18	TRBJ2-6	NA	TGTGCCAGCTCACCCGTGGGACACTCTGGGGCCAACGTCCTGACTTTC	CASSPVGHSGANVLTF
NA	TRBV4-2	TRBJ2-3	TRBD2	TGTGCCAGCAGCCCCAGACTAGCGGGGGGTAATACGCAGTATTTT	CASSPRLAGGNTQYF
few	TRBV25-1	TRBJ2-1	NA	TGTGCCAGCAGGGACGGTCCCTACAATGAGCAGTTCTTC	CASRDGPYNEQFF
NA	TRBV20-1	TRBJ1-5	NA	TGCAGTGCTAGTTATTCTGTATTTAGCAATCAGCCCCAGCATTTT	CSASYSVFSNQPQHF
NA	TRBV6-5	TRBJ1-2	TRBD1	TGTGCCAGCACCTCTAACCGGGACAGCTATGGCTACACCTTC	CASTSNRDSYGYTF
NA	TRBV2	TRBJ2-4	NA	TGTGCCAGCAGTGTGTACCCAGGGAGGAAAAACATTCAGTACTTC	CASSVYPGRKNIQYF
once	TRBV21-1	TRBJ2-7	NA	TGTGCCAGCAGCAAAGTCCCCAGGGGGGTCTCCTACGAGCAGTACTTC	CASSKVPRGVSYEQYF
NA	TRBV28	TRBJ1-2	TRBD1	TGTGCCAGCAGTTTATCCAGGACAGGAGCCTATGGCTACACCTTC	CASSLSRTGAYGYTF
medium-sized	TRBV7-9	TRBJ2-1	NA	TGTGCCAGCAGCTTATGGGTCGGGGGGCCACAATCCTGGTTCTTC	CASSLWVGGPQSWFF
NA	TRBV20-1	TRBJ2-4	NA	TGCAGTAAGGCCGGACTAGCCAAAAACATTCAGTACTTC	CSKAGLAKNIQYF
NA	TRBV5-1	TRBJ1-2	NA	TGCGCCAGCAGCTCATGGGGTCCGGCCAGGGCTAACTATGGCTACACCTTC	CASSSWGPARANYGYTF
NA	TRBV28	TRBJ2-3	NA	TGTGCCAGCAGTTTCGGCCCTATTTACACAGATACACAGTATTTT	CASSFGPIYTDTQYF
NA	TRBV3-1	TRBJ2-5	TRBD1	TGTGCCAGCAGCCAAGGGACAGGAGAGACCCAGTACTTC	CASSQGTGETQYF
NA	TRBV11-2	TRBJ1-3	NA	TGTGCCAGCAGCTCTAAACTGGTCTCTGGAAACACCATATATTTT	CASSSKLVSGNTIYF
NA	TRBV27	TRBJ2-1	TRBD1	TGTGCCAGCTCCTTCCGACAGGGTGAGCAGTTCTTC	CASSFRQGEQFF
few	TRBV5-6	TRBJ2-1	NA	TGTGCCAGCAGCATAACAAGTAATGAGCAGTTCTTC	CASSITSNEQFF
NA	TRBV3-1	TRBJ1-1	TRBD1	TGTGCCAGCAGCCCCCGACAGGGGTGGGGTGAAGCTTTCTTT	CASSPRQGWGEAFF
NA	TRBV28	TRBJ2-2	NA	TGTGCCAGCAGTTTTGCGGGGCTCACCGGGGAGCTGTTTTTT	CASSFAGLTGELFF
NA	TRBV24-1	TRBJ2-5	NA	TGTGCCACCAGTGAGCCGTCTAGCGTAGAGACCCAGTACTTC	CATSEPSSVETQYF
NA	TRBV20-1	TRBJ1-6	NA	TGCAGTGCTAGAGAAACAAGGGCCAATTCACCCCTCCACTTT	CSARETRANSPLHF
few	TRBV6-5	TRBJ2-3	NA	TGTGCCAGCAGTCGAACGGGACGCGTCACAGATACGCAGTATTTT	CASSRTGRVTDTQYF
few	TRBV7-2	TRBJ1-5	NA	TGTGCCAGCAGCTTAGCTTCCTGGGAGGGTCAGCCCCAGCATTTT	CASSLASWEGQPQHF
NA	TRBV19	TRBJ1-1	TRBD1	TGTGCCAGTAGTATTACAGGGGTGAACACTGAAGCTTTCTTT	CASSITGVNTEAFF
NA	TRBV5-1	TRBJ2-1	TRBD2	TGCGCCAGCAGCAACGGGGACGGGGGGGCAAACAATGAGCAGTTCTTC	CASSNGDGGANNEQFF
NA	TRBV12-3/TRBV12-4	TRBJ1-2	NA	TGTGCCAGCAGTTCGCCCGGGGCGGGTAGGGGCTACACCTTC	CASSSPGAGRGYTF
NA	TRBV5-6	TRBJ2-5	TRBD1	TGTGCCAGCAGCCGCCTGGGGACAGGGGGCACAGAGACCCAGTACTTC	CASSRLGTGGTETQYF
NA	TRBV15	TRBJ2-5	NA	TGTGCCACCAGCAGCCAGCCCAGAGACGGGGAGACCCAGTACTTC	CATSSQPRDGETQYF
NA	TRBV20-1	TRBJ2-3	NA	TGCAGTGCTAGAAATTTCGAGTCTTTCGCAGATACGCAGTATTTT	CSARNFESFADTQYF
NA	TRBV29-1	TRBJ2-1	NA	TGCAGCGTTGTACTAGCCGATGAGCAGTTCTTC	CSVVLADEQFF
NA	TRBV7-2	TRBJ1-1	NA	TGTGCCAGCAGCTTAAGACCGGGGCCTAACACTGAAGCTTTCTTT	CASSLRPGPNTEAFF
NA	TRBV5-1	TRBJ2-5	TRBD2	TGCGCCAGCAGCTTTGCGGGGGGACCGGAAGAGACCCAGTACTTC	CASSFAGGPEETQYF
few	TRBV25-1	TRBJ1-6	NA	TGTGCCAGCAGTCAGACGAGCTCCTATAATTCACCCCTCCACTTT	CASSQTSSYNSPLHF
few	TRBV3-1	TRBJ2-7	NA	TGTGCCAGCAGCCAAGATCTAAGCGAGCAGTACTTC	CASSQDLSEQYF
NA	TRBV10-3	TRBJ2-1	NA	TGTGCCATCAGTGATCGGGGGACCACCAATGAGCAGTTCTTC	CAISDRGTTNEQFF
few	TRBV29-1	TRBJ2-5	TRBD2	TGCAGCGTTGAAGATGGGGGGGGAGAGACCCAGTACTTC	CSVEDGGGETQYF
NA	TRBV7-2	TRBJ1-2	NA	TGTGCCAGCAGCCTAGACGGGGGCAACTATGGCTACACCTTC	CASSLDGGNYGYTF
NA	TRBV9	TRBJ2-3	NA	TGTGCCAGCAGCGCAGTAGCCGTGGGGACCACTAGCACAGATACGCAGTATTTT	CASSAVAVGTTSTDTQYF
once	TRBV6-2/TRBV6-3	TRBJ1-6	TRBD1	TGTGCCGGCAGTTACGGCGACAGGGTTAGATCACCCCTCCACTTT	CAGSYGDRVRSPLHF
once	TRBV3-1	TRBJ1-2	NA	TGTGCCAGCAGCCAAGAACTATTCTATGGCTACACCTTC	CASSQELFYGYTF
few	TRBV5-6	TRBJ2-5	NA	TGTGCCAGCAGCTCCCTGGGGACCCAGTACTTC	CASSSLGTQYF
NA	TRBV5-4	TRBJ2-6	NA	TGTGCCAGCAGCCGAGGTTACGAGGGCTCTGGGGCCAACGTCCTGACTTTC	CASSRGYEGSGANVLTF
NA	TRBV6-5	TRBJ1-6	NA	TGTGCCAGCAGTAAACGGTCAGGGCTCGCGTCACCCCTCCACTTT	CASSKRSGLASPLHF
NA	TRBV20-1	TRBJ2-3	NA	TGCAGTGCTCGCAACTCAGGGGGGGTCGCAGATACGCAGTATTTT	CSARNSGGVADTQYF
NA	TRBV5-6	TRBJ2-3	TRBD2	TGTGCCAGCAGCGTTGAGGGAGCGGGGGGGCCGGATACGCAGTATTTT	CASSVEGAGGPDTQYF
few	TRBV6-5	TRBJ2-5	NA	TGTGCCAGCAGTTACTCGAAGGACACACAGGCTACCCAAGAGACCCAGTACTTC	CASSYSKDTQATQETQYF
NA	TRBV9	TRBJ2-1	NA	TGTGCCAGCAGCGTCACAGGGAACTACAATGAGCAGTTCTTC	CASSVTGNYNEQFF
NA	TRBV20-1	TRBJ2-3	TRBD2	TGCAGTGCTAAGGGACTAGCGGGGGTGAAAGATACGCAGTATTTT	CSAKGLAGVKDTQYF
few	TRBV6-5	TRBJ1-2	NA	TGTGCCAGCAGACCGGAACCGGGACCGATCTATGGCTACACCTTC	CASRPEPGPIYGYTF
NA	TRBV29-1	TRBJ2-1	TRBD2	TGCAGCGAACGGACTAGCGGTTACAATGAGCAGTTCTTC	CSERTSGYNEQFF
NA	TRBV12-3/TRBV12-4	TRBJ1-2	TRBD1	TGTGCCAGCAACCCGACAGGGACCTATGGCTACACCTTC	CASNPTGTYGYTF
NA	TRBV5-1	TRBJ2-5	TRBD1	TGCGCCAGCAGCAAAGGGGGCTACGAAGAGACCCAGTACTTC	CASSKGGYEETQYF
NA	TRBV20-1	TRBJ2-1	NA	TGCAGTGCTAGAGAGGGCAGCAATGAGCAGTTCTTC	CSAREGSNEQFF
once	TRBV7-9	TRBJ2-2	TRBD2	TGTGCCAGCACCCGGACTAGGACAACCGGGGAGCTGTTTTTT	CASTRTRTTGELFF
few	TRBV29-1	TRBJ2-2	NA	TGCAGCGTTGAAGGGTTCGTCACCGGGGAGCTGTTTTTT	CSVEGFVTGELFF
NA	TRBV6-6	TRBJ2-7	TRBD1	TGTGCCAGCAGTGACCCCGACAGGGTAAGGGCCTACGAGCAGTACTTC	CASSDPDRVRAYEQYF
many	TRBV11-2	TRBJ2-5	NA	TGTGCCAGCAGCTTATCATGGCAGGGGCAAGAGACCCAGTACTTC	CASSLSWQGQETQYF
NA	TRBV7-9	TRBJ1-2	TRBD1	TGTGCCAGCAGCTTAGGGGACAGGGGGCCCTTCTATGGCTACACCTTC	CASSLGDRGPFYGYTF